This T cell receptor beta chain emerged from a study of T cell responses to AZD1222 COVID-19 vaccine. General observations from the study: Females made up more of the donors, who were largely white British, and clonal diversity may have come out too low. Spike was spanned by vaccine-associated CD4 TCRs, with dominance at 160-218 and 743-854. Baseline antibody screening turned up just six seropositive AZD1222 recipients. Regions left unmutated in variants are reportedly the target of nearly half of spike-specific TCRs.

Concerning this clone itself: Antigen unknown.

Sequencing used immunoSEQ multiplex PCR; TCRdb keeps in-frame clones, though not all of them. This table holds about 150,000 clones, about 92% found once. Source: peripheral blood, taken on day 0 of AZD1222 vaccination. The TCR comes from an adult in good health.

The CDR3 region is CASSYRVPPGNTIYF. The CDR3 DNA reads as TGTGCCAGCAGCTACAGGGTCCCGCCTGGAAACACCATATATTTT. The V gene is TRBV7-6, the J gene TRBJ1-3, with a tentative D call TRBD1 (6 bases). This CDR3 comprises 15 residues. In germline, CDR1 is SGHVS, CDR2 FNYEAQ. V shed 4 bases and J shed 2 bases, with 12 bases lying between them.